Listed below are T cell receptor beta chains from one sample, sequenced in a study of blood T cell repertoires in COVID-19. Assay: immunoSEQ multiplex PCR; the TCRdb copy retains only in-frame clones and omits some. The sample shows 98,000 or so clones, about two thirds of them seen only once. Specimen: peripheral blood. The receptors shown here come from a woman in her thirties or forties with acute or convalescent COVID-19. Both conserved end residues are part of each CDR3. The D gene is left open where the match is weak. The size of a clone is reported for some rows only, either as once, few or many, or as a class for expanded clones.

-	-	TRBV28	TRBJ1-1	TGTGCCAGCAGTTTATCGCGGGACGAAGCTTTCTTT	CASSLSRDEAFF
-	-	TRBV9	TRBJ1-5	TGTGCCAGCAGCCCAGGGCGGCAGGTTAATCAGCCCCAGCATTTT	CASSPGRQVNQPQHF
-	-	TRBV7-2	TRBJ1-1	TGTGCCAGCAGCTTAGCGGGCAGGATGAACACTGAAGCTTTCTTT	CASSLAGRMNTEAFF
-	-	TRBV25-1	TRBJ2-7	TGTGCCAGCAGTAAAGGGAGCCCTGCCTACGAGCAGTACTTC	CASSKGSPAYEQYF
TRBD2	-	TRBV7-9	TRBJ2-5	TGTGCCAGCAGCCTATCGGGACTAGCCGGGGAGACCCAGTACTTC	CASSLSGLAGETQYF
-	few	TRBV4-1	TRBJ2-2	TGCGCCAGCAGCCAATTTGGGCAGGGAACCACCGGGGAGCTGTTTTTT	CASSQFGQGTTGELFF
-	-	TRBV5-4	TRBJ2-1	TGTGCCAGCAGCCAGGAGGCAGACTTTCTGGAGCAGTTCTTC	CASSQEADFLEQFF
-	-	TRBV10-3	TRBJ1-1	TGTGCCATCATGGGGGCGGAGACTGAAGCTTTCTTT	CAIMGAETEAFF
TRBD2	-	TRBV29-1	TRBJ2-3	TGCAGCGTTGACGCGGGGGGGGCTGATACGCAGTATTTT	CSVDAGGADTQYF
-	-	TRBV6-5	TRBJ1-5	TGTGCCAGCCTCCCGTGGCAGGGGAGCAATCAGCCCCAGCATTTT	CASLPWQGSNQPQHF
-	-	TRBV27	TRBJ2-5	TGTGCCAGCAGTCCCGACAGAATGGGGACCCAGTACTTC	CASSPDRMGTQYF
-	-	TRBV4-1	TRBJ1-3	TGCGCCAGCAGCCAAGAACGGGCTGGAAACACCATATATTTT	CASSQERAGNTIYF
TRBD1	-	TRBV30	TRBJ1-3	TGTGCCTGGAGTACCGGGACAGCCGCTGGAAACACCATATATTTT	CAWSTGTAAGNTIYF
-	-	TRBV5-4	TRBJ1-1	TGTGCCAGCAGCTTGGGAATACATAACACTGAAGCTTTCTTT	CASSLGIHNTEAFF
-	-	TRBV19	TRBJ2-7	TGTGCCAGTAGTGTCGCTTGGGGGCAGAACGAGCAGTACTTC	CASSVAWGQNEQYF
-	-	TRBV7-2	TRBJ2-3	TGTGCCAGCAGCGCCCAGAACAGGGCGGGGGAAGATACGCAGTATTTT	CASSAQNRAGEDTQYF
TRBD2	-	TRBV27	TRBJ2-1	TGTGCCAGCAGTGGGACTAGCGGGGGGGCCGGTTCCTCCTACAATGAGCAGTTCTTC	CASSGTSGGAGSSYNEQFF
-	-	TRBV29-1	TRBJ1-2	TGCAGCGTGGTAGAAGGGGCAGGAGGGTATGGCTACACCTTC	CSVVEGAGGYGYTF
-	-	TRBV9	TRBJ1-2	TGTGCCAGGAGGGAAATAAGGCCAGCTAACTATGGCTACACCTTC	CARREIRPANYGYTF
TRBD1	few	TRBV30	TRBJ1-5	TGTGCCTGGAGCCCCCAGGGGGGTAATCAGCCCCAGCATTTT	CAWSPQGGNQPQHF
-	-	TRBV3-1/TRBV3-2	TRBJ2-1	TGTGCCAGCAGCCAAGTCTTACCGCTAGCCGAGCAGTTCTTC	CASSQVLPLAEQFF
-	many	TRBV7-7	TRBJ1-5	TGTGCCAGCAGCTTAGCGCAGAATCAGCCCCAGCATTTT	CASSLAQNQPQHF
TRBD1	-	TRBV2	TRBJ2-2	TGTGCCAGCAACCGGGACAGGGGCACCGGGGAGCTGTTTTTT	CASNRDRGTGELFF
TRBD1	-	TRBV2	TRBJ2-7	TGTGCCAGCAGAGCTGACAGGGTCTCGTACGAGCAGTACTTC	CASRADRVSYEQYF
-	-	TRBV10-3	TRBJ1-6	TGTGCCATCAGTGGACAAAGGGGCCTTTCCCCCAATTCACCCCTCCACTTT	CAISGQRGLSPNSPLHF
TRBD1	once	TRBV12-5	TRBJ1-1	TGTGCTAGCGCGAGACAGGGTAGAGGAACTGAAGCTTTCTTT	CASARQGRGTEAFF
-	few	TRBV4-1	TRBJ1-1	TGCGCCAGCAGCCCACTAGGGAGCACTGAAGCTTTCTTT	CASSPLGSTEAFF
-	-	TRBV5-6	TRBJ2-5	TGTGCCAGCAGCTTTTGGGGCAGGGAGACCCAGTACTTC	CASSFWGRETQYF
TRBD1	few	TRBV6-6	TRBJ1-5	TGTGCCAGCACCCCGGGACAGCCAGATCAGCCCCAGCATTTT	CASTPGQPDQPQHF
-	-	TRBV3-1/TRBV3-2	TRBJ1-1	TGTGCCAGCAGGCAATCACAGGGTTTGAACACTGAAGCTTTCTTT	CASRQSQGLNTEAFF
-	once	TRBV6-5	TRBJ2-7	TGTGCCAGCAGAGACCCTAACAGGGGGGGCCACGAGCAGTACTTC	CASRDPNRGGHEQYF
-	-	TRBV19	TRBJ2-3	TGTGCCAGTAGTCACTTACTAGGACCGAGCACAGATACGCAGTATTTT	CASSHLLGPSTDTQYF
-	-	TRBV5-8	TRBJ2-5	TGTGCCAGCAGCTTTCACGTCGCAGGAAAGGAGACCCAGTACTTC	CASSFHVAGKETQYF
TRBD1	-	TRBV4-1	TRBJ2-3	TGCGCCAGCAGCCCAGGGGGACAGGGCACAGATACGCAGTATTTT	CASSPGGQGTDTQYF
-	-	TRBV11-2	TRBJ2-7	TGTGCCACCCGGACAGTTCCTGCACATTATTACTTC	CATRTVPAHYYF
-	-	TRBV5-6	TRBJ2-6	TGTGCCAGCAGCTTGTTGGAGGGGGCGAGGGCCAACGTCCTGACTTTC	CASSLLEGARANVLTF
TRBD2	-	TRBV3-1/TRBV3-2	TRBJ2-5	TGTGCCAGCAGCCAAGGGATTGGCGGGGGAAAGGAGACCCAGTACTTC	CASSQGIGGGKETQYF
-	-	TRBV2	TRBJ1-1	TGTGCCAGCAGTGATCAACTGCTGAACACTGAAGCTTTCTTT	CASSDQLLNTEAFF
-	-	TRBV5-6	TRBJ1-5	TGTGCCAGCAGCTTCGGACAGACTAATCAGCCCCAGCATTTT	CASSFGQTNQPQHF
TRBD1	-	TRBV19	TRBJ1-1	TGTGCCAGTAGTATCGTGGGGACAGCGAACACTGAAGCTTTCTTT	CASSIVGTANTEAFF
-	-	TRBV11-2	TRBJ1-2	TGTGCCAGCAGCCAAGAGGGAGACGGCTACACCTTC	CASSQEGDGYTF
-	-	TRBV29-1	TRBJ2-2	TGCAGCGGTACAGGGTCGAACACCGGGGAGCTGTTTTTT	CSGTGSNTGELFF
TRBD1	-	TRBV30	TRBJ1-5	TGTGCCTGGAGTCGACCCGGACAGGGGGGTAGCAATCAGCCCCAGCATTTT	CAWSRPGQGGSNQPQHF
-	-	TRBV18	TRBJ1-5	TGTGCCAGCTCACCCCCGGAGGGGGGGACTAATCAGCCCCAGCATTTT	CASSPPEGGTNQPQHF
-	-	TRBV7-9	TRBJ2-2	TGTGCCAGCAGCTTAGCGGCCTACACCGGGGAGCTGTTTTTT	CASSLAAYTGELFF
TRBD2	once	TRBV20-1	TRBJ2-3	TGCAGTGCTAGTGCCCTAGCGGGCGGGGGCGATACGCAGTATTTT	CSASALAGGGDTQYF
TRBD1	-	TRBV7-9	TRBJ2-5	TGTGCCAGCAGCCCCCCAACCGGGACAGAGGATCAAGAGACCCAGTACTTC	CASSPPTGTEDQETQYF
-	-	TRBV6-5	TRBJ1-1	TGTGCCAGCAGCCTAGACAGTGGGGGGACTGAAGCTTTCTTT	CASSLDSGGTEAFF
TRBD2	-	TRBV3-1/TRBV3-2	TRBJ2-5	TGTGCCAGCAGCCAAGATAGGAGCGGGGGCGCCAGGACCCAGTACTTC	CASSQDRSGGARTQYF
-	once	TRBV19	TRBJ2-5	TGTGCCAGTAGAATACAGGGTAGTGGAGAGACCCAGTACTTC	CASRIQGSGETQYF
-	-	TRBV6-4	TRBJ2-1	TGTGCCAGCAGTGAGAGGGGGGGTGAGCAGTTCTTC	CASSERGGEQFF
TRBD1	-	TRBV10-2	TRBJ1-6	TGCGCCAGTCGGGACAGGAGCTCCTATAATTCACCCCTCCACTTT	CASRDRSSYNSPLHF
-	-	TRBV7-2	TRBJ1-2	TGTGCCAGCAGCTTAGTCCGAGGGGCAGGGGATGGCTACACCTTC	CASSLVRGAGDGYTF